These 19 T cell receptor beta chains came from one sample sequenced in a study of T cell repertoires in MIS-A myocarditis. Profiled with immunoSEQ multiplex PCR; TCRdb holds only in-frame clones, not every one. The table lists about 5,800 clones, approximately 80% of them singletons. The sample comprised interventricular septum heart tissue obtained at autopsy. Every receptor here comes from a man aged 18 to 35 with fulminant myocarditis from multisystem inflammatory syndrome in adults (MIS-A) after COVID-19.

For the CDR3, the DNA is TGTGCCAGTAGTATGGGACAGAAAAATCAGCCCCAGCATTTT. Translation gives CASSMGQKNQPQHF. The chain has TRBV19 and TRBJ1-5; the match to TRBD1 covers 7 bases. Unmatched junction bases numbered 3, after V lost 3 bases and J lost 4 bases. The V gene's germline CDR1 is LNHDA and CDR2 SQIVND (reference sequence). This CDR3 is built from 14 residues.

V and J are TRBV19 and TRBJ1-2; D is perhaps TRBD1 (6 bases). Trimming stripped 7 bases from V and 1 base from J, with 16 bases between. The CDR3 is 15 residues long. Germline assignment: CDR1 LNHDA and CDR2 SQIVND (reference sequence). This CDR3 is CASNELDRNNYGYTF. The CDR3 coding sequence is TGTGCCAGTAATGAATTGGACAGAAATAACTATGGCTACACCTTC.

This clone was recorded a few times. The J gene is TRBJ1-3, the V gene TRBV7-9; no clear D. The CDR3 is made up of 12 amino acids. Germline loops: CDR1 SEHNR, CDR2 FQNEAQ (reference sequence). Trimming removed 6 bases at V and 4 bases at J, with 7 bases between. The CDR3 loop reads CASRVPGNTIYF. Written as DNA, the CDR3 is TGTGCCAGCAGGGTCCCAGGAAACACCATATATTTT.

This clone has just a few counts. V usage is TRBV28 and J usage is TRBJ2-3; TRBD2 matches at 9 bases. This CDR3 comprises 15 residues. Germline loops: CDR1 MDHEN, CDR2 SYDVKM. Losses at the gene ends were 7 bases for V and 5 bases for J; bases not matched to a gene: 10. The CDR3 region is CASTAGGGVRDTQYF. In DNA, the CDR3 is TGTGCCAGCACCGCTGGCGGGGGGGTGCGAGATACGCAGTATTTT.

This clone was seen a handful of times. The J gene is TRBJ2-3, the V gene TRBV6-5, with D hard to call. The CDR3 consists of 12 residues. Germline V gene lookup returns CDR1 MNHEY and CDR2 SVGAGI. Trimming left V 6 bases short and J 4 bases short, with 8 bases between. The CDR3 DNA reads TGTGCCAGCAGAAAATCATCAGATACGCAGTATTTT. Encoded protein: CASRKSSDTQYF.

V gene TRBV28 combines with J gene TRBJ2-1; D possibly corresponds to TRBD2 (7 bases). The CDR3 spans 15 residues. V was trimmed by 3 bases and J by 6 bases, leaving 15 bases between them. Germline V gene data show CDR1 as MDHEN and CDR2 as SYDVKM. The CDR3 loop is CASSFRGGAPNEQFF. DNA of the CDR3: TGTGCCAGCAGTTTTCGTGGGGGGGCCCCCAATGAGCAGTTCTTC.

J is TRBJ1-2 and V is TRBV4-3, with TRBD1 matching over 9 bases. In germline, CDR1 is LGHNA, CDR2 YSLEER. The CDR3 totals 14 residues. Losses at the gene ends were 6 bases for V and 4 bases for J; bases not matched to a gene: 6. The CDR3 nucleotides read TGCGCCAGCAGGCCCACAGGGGGCAGCTATGGCTACACCTTC. Translation: CASRPTGGSYGYTF.

The chain has TRBV5-5 and TRBJ1-4; D gene unclear. This CDR3 spans 14 amino acids. CDR1 and CDR2 (germline): SGHKS, YYEKEE (reference sequence). Between the trimmed V and J ends, which lost 4 bases and 0 bases, there was a span of 7 bases. The CDR3 DNA reads as TGTGCCAGCAGCGGCAGCCCAACTAATGAAAAACTGTTTTTT. The encoded protein is CASSGSPTNEKLFF.

This clone came up a few times. V and J are TRBV7-6 and TRBJ1-3; D gene unclear. The V end lost 1 base, the J end lost 7 bases, and 20 bases lay between the germline ends. CDR3 size: 17 residues. CDR1 is SGHVS and CDR2 is FNYEAQ in the germline V gene. The CDR3, as DNA: TGTGCCAGCAGCTTAGAGGTTTGTGCCCTGCTTGTTAACACCATATATTTT. Its translation: CASSLEVCALLVNTIYF.

The J gene is TRBJ1-1, the V gene TRBV27, with a tentative D call TRBD1 (6 bases). The CDR3 is 12 residues long. The germline gives CDR1 MNHEY, CDR2 SMNVEV (reference sequence). Trimming stripped 6 bases from V and 4 bases from J, with 9 bases between. CDR3 DNA sequence: TGTGCCAGCAGCAACAGGGTCACTGAAGCTTTCTTT. As protein: CASSNRVTEAFF.

The J gene is TRBJ1-3, the V gene TRBV30; a possible D gene is TRBD1 (6 bases). Germline values: CDR1 GTSNPN, CDR2 SVGIG (reference sequence). The ends were cut back, 1 base at V and 3 bases at J, with 13 bases in the middle. This CDR3 contains 15 residues. In DNA form, the CDR3 reads TGTGCCTGGAGTGCCCTCACAGGGCATGGAAACACCATATATTTT. This sequence encodes CAWSALTGHGNTIYF. The full variable domain, in which reference TRBV30 and TRBJ1-3 provide the parts outside the CDR3, is SQTIHQWPATLVQPVGSPLSLECTVEGTSNPNLYWYRQAAGRGLQLLFYSVGIGQISSEVPQNLSASRPQDRQFILSSKKLLLSDSGFYLCAWSALTGHGNTIYFGEGSWLTVV.

In this sample, this clone turned up once. The V call is TRBV29-1, the J call TRBJ1-2; no clear D gene. Germline CDR1 SQVTM, CDR2 ANQGSEA. The CDR3 contains 12 residues. Trimming pared 2 bases from V and 4 bases from J, leaving 8 bases between. The CDR3 reads CSVEKGGYGYTF. For the CDR3, the DNA is TGCAGCGTTGAAAAGGGAGGCTATGGCTACACCTTC.

V gene TRBV7-3 combines with J gene TRBJ2-7; 8 nucleotides match TRBD1. CDR3 size: 16 residues. The ends lost 1 base at V and 7 bases at J; junction bases unmatched: 12. Looked up from germline, CDR1 is SGHTA and CDR2 is FQGTGA. The CDR3 DNA follows: TGTGCCAGCAGCTTAAACAGTGGGACAGGCATGGGGGAGCAGTACTTC. As protein: CASSLNSGTGMGEQYF.

V and J are TRBV18 and TRBJ2-7, with 8 bases identical to TRBD1. J gave up 5 bases and V 6 bases, and 6 bases lay outside the gene matches. Germline V lookup: CDR1 KGHSH, CDR2 LQKENI. This CDR3 is 13 amino acids long. CDR3 in amino acids: CASSSGQGDEQYF. In DNA form, the CDR3 reads TGTGCCAGCTCTTCCGGACAGGGCGACGAGCAGTACTTC.

The genes are TRBV29-1 and TRBJ2-7; D is undetermined. CDR1 is SQVTM and CDR2 is ANQGSEA in the germline V gene. The CDR3 is 11 amino acids. Trimming stripped 4 bases from V and 7 bases from J, with 11 bases between. CDR3 sequence reads: CSVVLLGEQYF. The CDR3 DNA sequence: TGCAGCGTTGTCCTATTGGGGGAGCAGTACTTC.

The V and J genes are TRBV18 and TRBJ2-5, with 9 bases aligning to TRBD2. With V trimmed by 2 bases and J by 1 base, 8 bases remained unmatched. This CDR3 contains 17 residues. The germline V gene has CDR1 KGHSH and CDR2 LQKENI. The CDR3 bases are TGTGCCAGCTCACCAGTGATAGCGGGGGCCGCCCAAGAGACCCAGTACTTC. Amino acids: CASSPVIAGAAQETQYF. Variable domain in full (rest from reference TRBV18 and TRBJ2-5): NAGVMQNPRHLVRRRGQEARLRCSPMKGHSHVYWYRQLPEEGLKFMVYLQKENIIDESGMPKERFSAEFPKEGPSILRIQQVVRGDSAAYFCASSPVIAGAAQETQYFGPGTRLLVL.

This chain joins TRBV6-2 or TRBV6-3 and TRBJ1-1; D uncertain. The CDR3 extends over 15 amino acids. Germline CDR1 is MNHEY and CDR2 is SVGEGT. V gave up 0 bases and J gave up 0 bases, with 8 bases separating them. The CDR3 DNA sequence: TGTGCCAGCAGTTACTCGTCAGTATTGAACACTGAAGCTTTCTTT. Its protein is CASSYSSVLNTEAFF.

The rearrangement links TRBV11-2 to TRBJ1-1; a weak D match, TRBD1 (5 bases). V was clipped by 3 bases and J by 4 bases, with 12 bases between them. The germline gives CDR1 SGHAT, CDR2 FQNNGV. This CDR3 spans 14 amino acids. DNA for the CDR3: TGTGCCAGCAGCTTCAACGGGGGGGTCACTGAAGCTTTCTTT. It codes for CASSFNGGVTEAFF.

The J gene is TRBJ2-7, the V gene TRBV7-8, with 7 nucleotides matching TRBD1. Trimming removed 3 bases from V and 2 bases from J; junction bases left unmatched: 10. The CDR3 loop spans 16 amino acids. CDR1 is SGHVS, CDR2 FQNEAQ, per germline. Here the CDR3 reads CASSFKGQVLTYEQYF. The CDR3 region has the DNA TGTGCCAGCAGCTTTAAAGGACAGGTCCTTACCTACGAGCAGTACTTC. Full variable domain (remainder filled in from reference TRBV7-8 and TRBJ2-7): GAGVSQSPRYKVAKRGQDVALRCDPISGHVSLFWYQQALGQGPEFLTYFQNEAQLDKSGLPSDRFFAERPEGSVSTLKIQRTQQEDSAVYLCASSFKGQVLTYEQYFGPGTRLTVT.